These 9 T cell receptor beta chains came from one sample sequenced in a study of glioma-infiltrating T cells. TCR alpha and beta CDR3 regions were amplified from RNA using iRepertoire nested multiplex PCR. TCRdb reanalysed the multiplex PCR reads using MiXCR and keeps one entry per CDR3 protein. The repertoire holds some 130,000 distinct CDR3 sequences, with around 23% as singletons. The material sequenced was glioma tissue, nonneoplastic brain tissue, or PBMCs (not recorded which). The origin of the receptors is a human donor with low-grade glioma or glioblastoma, undergoing nonglioma brain surgery, or in good health (not recorded which).

This chain connects TRBV20-1 to TRBJ2-1, with 13 bases that match TRBD2. The length of the CDR3 is 16 residues. Per germline, CDR1 DFQATT and CDR2 SNEGSKA (reference sequence). Unmatched junction bases numbered 7, after V lost 4 bases and J lost 4 bases. Here the CDR3 DNA reads TGCAGTGCTACTGATGCGGGACTAGCGGGGTACAATGAGCAGTTCTTC. This codes for CSATDAGLAGYNEQFF.

This clonotype came up many times. One end of the junction does not line up with germline, which may come from a read error. J is TRBJ2-1 and V is TRBV6-1; a possible D gene is TRBD1 (5 bases). Germline lookup yields CDR1 MNHNS and CDR2 SASEGT. The CDR3 loop spans 14 amino acids. CDR3 loop: CASRTITQDNEQFF. In DNA, the CDR3 is TGTGCCAGCAGGACCATCACCCAGGACAACGAGCAGTTCTTC.

Remarks on this clonotype: A single base separates this from a much larger clone, so it may be a read error. This CDR3 reads CASSHSTGIGNTEAFF. Written as DNA, the CDR3 is TGTGCCAGCAGTCACTCGACAGGGATCGGGAACACTGAAGCTTTCTTT. The gene calls are TRBV6-6 and TRBJ1-1, with 7 positions matching TRBD1. The CDR3 length is 16 residues. The V gene's germline CDR1 is MNHNY and CDR2 SVGAGI (reference sequence).

This clonotype was observed many times. The chain couples TRBV6-1 to TRBJ1-1, with 9 bases matching TRBD1. The germline V gene encodes CDR1 MNHNS and CDR2 SASEGT. This CDR3 is 14 amino acids long. Trimming at V came to 6 bases and at J to 1 base, leaving 3 bases not matched to a gene. Here the CDR3 reads CASRPQGANTEAFF. The CDR3 bases are TGTGCCAGCAGGCCACAGGGGGCGAACACTGAAGCTTTCTTT.

About this clonotype itself: This may come from a read error, since a much larger clone is one base off. This chain links TRBV6-2 or TRBV6-3 with TRBJ2-6; D gene uncertain. In germline, CDR1 is MNHEY, CDR2 SVGEGT. The CDR3 has 17 residues. V lost 2 bases and J lost 0, with 11 bases in between. CDR3 sequence reads: CASSYPSTSSGANVLTF. In DNA form, the CDR3 reads TGTGCCAGCAGTTACCCTAGTACGAGCTCTGGGGCCAACGTCCTGACTTTC.

Ten or more counts support this clonotype. V is TRBV11-2 and J is TRBJ2-5; D uncertain. V shed 4 bases and J shed 1 base, with 13 bases lying between them. The CDR3 contains 15 residues. Germline V gene data show CDR1 as SGHAT and CDR2 as FQNNGV. The CDR3 nucleotides read TGTGCCAGCAGCTCCATCGGCGCTAGCCAAGAGACCCAGTACTTC. It translates to CASSSIGASQETQYF.

V usage is TRBV3-1 and J usage is TRBJ1-1; TRBD1 matches 10 bases. CDR3 length: 15 amino acids. Germline V gene data show CDR1 as LGHDT and CDR2 as YNNKEL (reference sequence). With V trimmed by 3 bases and J by 7 bases, 8 bases remained unmatched. The CDR3 is CASSHTTGGEGEAFF. The CDR3 DNA reads TGTGCCAGCAGCCACACGACAGGGGGCGAGGGTGAAGCTTTCTTT.

In this sample, this clonotype turned up many times. The CDR3 reads CSARPGGVNIQYF. The CDR3 DNA reads TGCAGTGCTAGACCGGGGGGAGTAAACATTCAGTACTTC. The chain joins TRBV20-1 to TRBJ2-4, with TRBD2 matching over 7 bases. J lost 6 bases, V lost 2 bases, and 4 bases had no gene match. Germline CDR1 and CDR2: DFQATT and SNEGSKA (reference sequence). This CDR3 is 13 amino acids long.

The chain has TRBV6-1 and TRBJ2-6, with no clear D. The CDR3 length is 15 residues. V was trimmed by 4 bases and J by 3 bases, leaving 10 bases between them. Germline loops: CDR1 MNHNS, CDR2 SASEGT. Written as DNA, the CDR3 is TGTGCCAGCAGTGGAGCGCCGGGTGGGGCCAACGTCCTGACTTTC. As protein: CASSGAPGGANVLTF.